Reported below is one T cell receptor (beta chain). Its specificity is not known. This record belongs to a study of STAT5B mutations in CD4+ large granular lymphocyte leukemia. Germline assignment: CDR1 SGHTA and CDR2 FQGNSA. The CDR3 has 16 amino acids. V lost 1 base and J 2 bases, leaving 15 bases between the germline ends. Method: immunoSEQ multiplex PCR; TCRdb's copy keeps in-frame clones and lacks some. The repertoire consists of 30,000 to 40,000 clones, with almost 85% occurring once and the leading ten covering less than 1.5%. General study findings and limits: 8/27 top patient clones versus 2/35 control clones were TRBV06-family.

The chain couples TRBV7-2 to TRBJ2-7; D is unresolved. The sequenced material came from CD4+ T cells from blood buffy coats. This clonotype was sampled from a human donor in good health. CDR3 sequence: CASSLEWSRVAYEQYF. CDR3 coding DNA: TGTGCCAGCAGCTTAGAGTGGTCCCGGGTGGCCTACGAGCAGTACTTC.